This section outlines one T cell receptor beta chain sequence together with its context. Its antigen is still unknown. The data were taken from a study of OX40 agonist ivuxolimab in advanced cancers. For the study at large: Three patients responded partially, comprising one with hepatocellular carcinoma and two with cutaneous melanoma.

The germline V gene encodes CDR1 SQVTM and CDR2 ANQGSEA. The germline V and J ends were trimmed by 4 bases and 1 base, with 14 bases remaining between them. CDR3 size: 16 residues. Broader study findings: The study observed clonal expansion of CD4+ and CD8+ blood T cells by week 6 at 0.1 to 3.0 mg/kg.

Profiled with immunoSEQ multiplex PCR; TCRdb holds only in-frame clones, not every one. The sample has around 70,000 clones, about four fifths seen once. Autoimmune disease history or systemic immunosuppression was exclusionary. The V and J genes are TRBV29-1 and TRBJ2-6; D is ambiguous. Specimen: CD4+ or CD8+ T cells sorted from blood, collected in a trial of the OX40 agonist ivuxolimab. This receptor was identified in an adult with an advanced solid tumor such as melanoma, head and neck, liver or kidney cancer. The CDR3 DNA reads as TGCAGCGTTGGCAACCACGGAGTATCTGGGGCCAACGTCCTGACTTTC. It codes for CSVGNHGVSGANVLTF.